The clone carrying this TCR beta chain was found a few times. The data originate from a study of blood T cell repertoires in COVID-19. J gave up 1 base and V 5 bases, and 5 bases lay outside the gene matches. The CDR3 is 15 amino acids. Germline values: CDR1 PRHDT, CDR2 FYEKMQ (reference sequence). Authors' data handling: Reference gene primer amplification gave nucleated cell count estimates. The method was immunoSEQ multiplex PCR; TCRdb's version includes in-frame clones alone and lacks a portion of them. The V and J calls and the clone size are those of that table, but D and trimming were determined from the DNA. The repertoire consists of some 220,000 clones, with roughly nine tenths occurring once and the leading ten covering under 3%. Cohort assignment relied on participant-reported clinical history.

The origin of this receptor is a woman in her twenties or thirties who had recovered from COVID-19. The chain combines TRBV13 with TRBJ1-1; 9 nucleotides match TRBD1. The specimen was PBMCs or T cells enriched from blood (not recorded which). The CDR3 DNA reads TGTGCCAGCAGCGCCTTACAGGGGGCGAACACTGAAGCTTTCTTT. Translation: CASSALQGANTEAFF.